The rows below give T cell receptor beta chains drawn from one sample of a study of blood T cell repertoires in COVID-19. Only in-frame clones appear in the TCRdb table, and some are missing; sequencing was by immunoSEQ multiplex PCR. The table has 350,000 to 450,000 clones, 89% seen once. Sequenced material: peripheral blood. The receptor set was obtained from a woman in her 40s with COVID-19, enrolled during active disease. Both conserved end residues are part of each CDR3. Fields, in order: V gene, CDR3 length, J gene, D gene, clone size, CDR3 DNA, CDR3 protein. A D gene is named only where the DNA matches it firmly. Clone size is stated in some rows and not others, as once, few, many or a class when expanded.

>TRBV7-3|13|TRBJ2-5|TRBD2|once
TGTGCCAGCAGCTTCGGGAGGGAAGAGACCCAGTACTTC
CASSFGREETQYF
>TRBV5-1|15|TRBJ1-6|NA|once
TGCGCCAGCAGCTTAGACAGCCGATCTACTTCACCCCTCCACTTT
CASSLDSRSTSPLHF
>TRBV5-1|15|TRBJ2-7|TRBD2|NA
TGCGCCAGCAGCCTCATTAGCGGGAGGGTGGGTGAGCAGTACTTC
CASSLISGRVGEQYF
>TRBV27|14|TRBJ2-3|TRBD1|NA
TGTGCCAGCAGTTTATGGGGACAGGAGGATACGCAGTATTTT
CASSLWGQEDTQYF
>TRBV18|16|TRBJ2-7|NA|NA
TGTGCCAGCTCCCTATCCTTTGACAGCGCCCGCTACGAGCAGTACTTC
CASSLSFDSARYEQYF
>TRBV10-1|17|TRBJ2-7|NA|few
TGCGCCAGCAGTGAGTGTCGGAGACAGGAATATTCCTACGAGCAGTACTTC
CASSECRRQEYSYEQYF
>TRBV19|15|TRBJ2-7|NA|once
TGTGCCAGTAGTAGTCCTGGGGGGGCCGCCTACGAGCAGTACTTC
CASSSPGGAAYEQYF
>TRBV7-6|15|TRBJ2-1|TRBD2|few
TGTGCCAGCAGCAAATCCGGGACTAGCGGGAATGAGCAGTTCTTC
CASSKSGTSGNEQFF
>TRBV6-5|15|TRBJ2-7|TRBD1|NA
TGTGCCAGCAGGCCTACCCGGGACAGTACCTACGAGCAGTACTTC
CASRPTRDSTYEQYF
>TRBV15|14|TRBJ2-7|TRBD1|NA
TGTGCCACCAGCACCCGGACAGGGGATAACGAGCAGTACTTC
CATSTRTGDNEQYF
>TRBV5-1|13|TRBJ2-1|TRBD1|NA
TGCGCCAGCAAGGAGACAGGGTCCAATGAGCAGTTCTTC
CASKETGSNEQFF
>TRBV27|15|TRBJ2-7|TRBD2|NA
TGTGCCAGCAGTTTTAGTGCGGGGGTGTCCTACGAGCAGTACTTC
CASSFSAGVSYEQYF
>TRBV28|14|TRBJ1-1|NA|NA
TGTGCCAGCCTCCCTTCGGATTGGGCCACTGAAGCTTTCTTT
CASLPSDWATEAFF
>TRBV28|15|TRBJ2-1|TRBD2|NA
TGTGCCAGTAGTTCCTCAGCGGGAGGTTACAATGAGCAGTTCTTC
CASSSSAGGYNEQFF
>TRBV3-1/TRBV3-2|15|TRBJ2-1|TRBD1|NA
TGTGCCAGCAGCCAAGAGGGACAGGGAAACAATGAGCAGTTCTTC
CASSQEGQGNNEQFF
>TRBV4-3|16|TRBJ1-2|TRBD1|NA
TGCGCCAGCAGCCAACACAAAGGGACAGGGAACTATGGCTACACCTTC
CASSQHKGTGNYGYTF
>TRBV28|16|TRBJ1-6|TRBD1|once
TGTGCCAGCAGTCCTTTCAGGGGGGTGTTTAATTCACCCCTCCACTTT
CASSPFRGVFNSPLHF
>TRBV4-1|15|TRBJ1-5|NA|NA
TGCGCCAGCAGCCAAGTGGGGACAAGTAATCAGCCCCAGCATTTT
CASSQVGTSNQPQHF
>TRBV19|15|TRBJ1-5|NA|few
TGTGCCAGTACCACCGAGGGACAACTAGATCAGCCCCAGCATTTT
CASTTEGQLDQPQHF
>TRBV27|13|TRBJ1-2|NA|NA
TGTGCCAGCGGTACAGGGTGGGGCTATGGCTACACCTTC
CASGTGWGYGYTF